This T cell receptor (beta chain) was observed in a study of cytomegalovirus exposure and HLA in healthy donors. This clone came up many times. This CDR3 region has 13 residues. Per germline, CDR1 SGHTA and CDR2 FQGNSA. V trimming: 5 bases; J trimming: 5 bases; junction bases outside the gene matches: 5. The PCR used 60 Vbeta and 13 Jbeta primers. Assay used: immunoSEQ multiplex PCR; TCRdb lists only in-frame clones, some missing. The sample has roughly 190,000 clones, 77% seen once. V usage is TRBV7-2 and J usage is TRBJ1-1, with 7 bases matching TRBD1. What was sequenced was PBMCs. This receptor was identified in a woman aged 25 to 39 in good health and CMV-seropositive. Here the CDR3 reads CASSLEQGTEAFF. The CDR3 DNA follows: TGTGCCAGCAGCCTCGAACAGGGGACTGAAGCTTTCTTT.